This entry features one T cell receptor beta chain sequence. Its target is not known. The sample comes from a study of CD8+CD57+ T cells in acquired aplastic anemia. Whoever was chosen for sequencing had shown CD8+CD57+ cell expansion by flow cytometry. Patients uniformly had severe acquired aplastic anemia. Patients were untreated when blood was sampled. Genomic DNA provided the template from which TCR beta VDJ and CDR3 profiles were obtained. One entry per CDR3 protein, called by TCRdb with MiXCR from the reads. The sample lists about 270,000 distinct CDR3 sequences, 82% occurring once. Study-level findings and limits: A set of twenty-nine CD8+ CDR3 sequences was shared between patients and controls, and these sequences appeared highly expressed in patients. Researchers reported that CD8+ Simpson's diversity was not significantly different in patients versus controls.

Specimen: sorted CD4+, CD8+, or CD8+CD57+ T cells (not recorded which) from PBMCs. The receptor was derived from a human donor with aplastic anemia.

The CDR3 bases are TGTGCCAGCAGCTCCTCGTGGGACTACGGGGCCAACGTCCTGACTTTC. Its protein product is CASSSSWDYGANVLTF. The rearrangement links TRBV5-4 to TRBJ2-6; 7 bases are a match to TRBD2. The germline V gene encodes CDR1 SGHNT and CDR2 YYREEE (reference sequence). The CDR3 runs to 16 residues. The ends lost 3 bases at V and 4 bases at J; junction bases unmatched: 7.